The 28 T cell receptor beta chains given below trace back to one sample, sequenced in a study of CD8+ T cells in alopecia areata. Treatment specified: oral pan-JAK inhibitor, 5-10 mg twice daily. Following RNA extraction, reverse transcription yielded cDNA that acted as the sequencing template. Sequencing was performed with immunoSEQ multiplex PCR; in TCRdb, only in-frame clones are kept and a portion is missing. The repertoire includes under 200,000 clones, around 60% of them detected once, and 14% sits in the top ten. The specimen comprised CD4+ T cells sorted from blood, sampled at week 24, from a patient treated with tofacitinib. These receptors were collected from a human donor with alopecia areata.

CDR3 sequence (DNA): TGTGCCAGCAGCTTGTTGGCGGGGTTGACAGATACGCAGTATTTT. Translation: CASSLLAGLTDTQYF. The chain employs TRBV7-9 and TRBJ2-3; TRBD2 might be the D (6 bases). Per germline, CDR1 SEHNR and CDR2 FQNEAQ (reference sequence). Trimming took 3 bases from V and 3 from J, leaving 13 bases between them. This CDR3 is 15 amino acids long.

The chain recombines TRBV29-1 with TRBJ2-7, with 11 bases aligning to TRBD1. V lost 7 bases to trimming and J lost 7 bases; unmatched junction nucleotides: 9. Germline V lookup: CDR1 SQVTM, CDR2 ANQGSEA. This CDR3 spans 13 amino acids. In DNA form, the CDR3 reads TGCAGCGCTGGACAGGGGGCGTCGGGAGAGCAGTACTTC. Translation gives CSAGQGASGEQYF.

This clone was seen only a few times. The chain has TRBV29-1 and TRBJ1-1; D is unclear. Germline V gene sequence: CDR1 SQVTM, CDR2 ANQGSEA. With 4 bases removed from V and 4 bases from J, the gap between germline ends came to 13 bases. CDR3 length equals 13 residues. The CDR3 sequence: CSVGVLGSTEAFF. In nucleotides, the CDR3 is TGCAGCGTTGGGGTGTTGGGGAGCACTGAAGCTTTCTTT.

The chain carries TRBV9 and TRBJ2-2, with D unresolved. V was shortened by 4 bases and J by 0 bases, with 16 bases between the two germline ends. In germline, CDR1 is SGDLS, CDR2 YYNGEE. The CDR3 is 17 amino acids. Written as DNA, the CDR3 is TGTGCCAGCAGCCCCTCCTCCCAACGGCCGAACACCGGGGAGCTGTTTTTT. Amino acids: CASSPSSQRPNTGELFF.

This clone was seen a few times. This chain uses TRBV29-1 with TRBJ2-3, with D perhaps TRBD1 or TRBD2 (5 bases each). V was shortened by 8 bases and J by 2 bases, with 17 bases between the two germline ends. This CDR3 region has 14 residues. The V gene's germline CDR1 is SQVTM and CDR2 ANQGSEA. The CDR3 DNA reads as TGCAGCATCGACAGCGGATCACACACAGATACGCAGTATTTT. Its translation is CSIDSGSHTDTQYF.

This chain's CDR3 is CASRPTRAETQYF. In DNA, the CDR3 is TGTGCCAGCAGGCCAACTAGAGCGGAGACCCAGTACTTC. The chain is built from TRBV6-5 and TRBJ2-5; a weak D match, TRBD2 (5 bases). The CDR3 is 13 amino acids. Trimming shortened V by 6 bases and J by 5 bases, and 13 bases separated the two germline ends. Germline loops: CDR1 MNHEY, CDR2 SVGAGI.

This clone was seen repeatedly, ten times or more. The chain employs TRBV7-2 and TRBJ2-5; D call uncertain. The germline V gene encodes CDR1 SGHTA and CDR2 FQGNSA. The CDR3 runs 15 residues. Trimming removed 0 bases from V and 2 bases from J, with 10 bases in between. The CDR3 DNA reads TGTGCCAGCAGCTTAGCGGCTAGGCGGCAAGAGACCCAGTACTTC. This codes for CASSLAARRQETQYF.

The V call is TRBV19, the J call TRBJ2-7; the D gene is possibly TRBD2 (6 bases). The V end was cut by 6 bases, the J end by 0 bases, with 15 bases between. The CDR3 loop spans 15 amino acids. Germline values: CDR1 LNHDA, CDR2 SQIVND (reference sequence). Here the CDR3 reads CASSPGLTFSYEQYF. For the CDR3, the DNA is TGTGCCAGTAGCCCGGGACTGACCTTCTCCTACGAGCAGTACTTC.

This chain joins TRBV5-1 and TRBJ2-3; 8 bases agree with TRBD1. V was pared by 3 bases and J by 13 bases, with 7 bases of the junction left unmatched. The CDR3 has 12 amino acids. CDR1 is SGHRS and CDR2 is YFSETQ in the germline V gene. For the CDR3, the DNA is TGCGCCAGCAGCTCAGGGGGCAGGGAGGAGTATTTT. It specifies CASSSGGREEYF. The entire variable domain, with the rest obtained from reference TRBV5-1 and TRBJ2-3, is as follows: KAGVTQTPRYLIKTRGQQVTLSCSPISGHRSVSWYQQTPGQGLQFLFEYFSETQRNKGNFPGRFSGRQFSNSRSEMNVSTLELGDSALYLCASSSGGREEYFGPGTRLTVL.

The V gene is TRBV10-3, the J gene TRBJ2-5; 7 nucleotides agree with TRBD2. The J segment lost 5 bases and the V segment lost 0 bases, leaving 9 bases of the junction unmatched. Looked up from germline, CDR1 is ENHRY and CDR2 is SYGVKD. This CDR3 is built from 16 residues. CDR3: CAISESAQRGRETQYF. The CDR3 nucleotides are TGTGCCATCAGTGAGTCGGCGCAGCGGGGCCGGGAGACCCAGTACTTC.

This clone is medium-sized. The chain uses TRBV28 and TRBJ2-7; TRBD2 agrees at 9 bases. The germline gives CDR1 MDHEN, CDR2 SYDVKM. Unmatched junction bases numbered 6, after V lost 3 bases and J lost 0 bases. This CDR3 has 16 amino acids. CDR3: CASSFSLAGLSYEQYF. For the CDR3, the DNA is TGTGCCAGCAGTTTCTCCCTAGCGGGGCTCTCCTACGAGCAGTACTTC. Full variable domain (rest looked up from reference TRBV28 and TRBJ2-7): DVKVTQSSRYLVKRTGEKVFLECVQDMDHENMFWYRQDPGLGLRLIYFSYDVKMKEKGDIPEGYSVSREKKERFSLILESASTNQTSMYLCASSFSLAGLSYEQYFGPGTRLTVT.

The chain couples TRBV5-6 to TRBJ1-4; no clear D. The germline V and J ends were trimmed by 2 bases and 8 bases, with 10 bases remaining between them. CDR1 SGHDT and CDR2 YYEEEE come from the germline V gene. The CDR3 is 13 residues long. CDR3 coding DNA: TGTGCCAGCAGCTTTGGAACTGAGGAAAAACTGTTTTTT. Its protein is CASSFGTEEKLFF.

CDR3: CASSQDGVWNTEAFF. The CDR3, as DNA: TGCGCCAGCAGCCAAGATGGGGTTTGGAACACTGAAGCTTTCTTT. The chain combines TRBV4-1 with TRBJ1-1; no reliable D call. The CDR3 spans 15 residues. Germline-derived CDR1 and CDR2 are MGHRA and YSYEKL. Trimming cost V 0 bases and J 1 base, with 9 bases left between them.

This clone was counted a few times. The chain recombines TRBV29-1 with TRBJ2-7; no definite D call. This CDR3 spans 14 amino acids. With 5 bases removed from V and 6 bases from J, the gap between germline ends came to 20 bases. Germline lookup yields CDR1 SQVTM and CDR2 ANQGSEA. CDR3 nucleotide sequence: TGCAGCGTTTCAGGACGGACGGCGCTGGGCGAGCAGTACTTC. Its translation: CSVSGRTALGEQYF.

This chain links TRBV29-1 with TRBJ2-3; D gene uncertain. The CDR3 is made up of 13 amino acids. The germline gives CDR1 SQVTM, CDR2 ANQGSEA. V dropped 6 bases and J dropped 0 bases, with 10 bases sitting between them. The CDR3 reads CSVAGPSTDTQYF. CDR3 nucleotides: TGCAGCGTCGCCGGGCCCAGCACAGATACGCAGTATTTT.

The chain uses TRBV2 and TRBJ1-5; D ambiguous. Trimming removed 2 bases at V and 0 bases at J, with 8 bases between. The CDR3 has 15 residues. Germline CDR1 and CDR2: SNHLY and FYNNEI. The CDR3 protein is CASSERVYSNQPQHF. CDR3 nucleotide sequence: TGTGCCAGCAGTGAACGTGTTTATAGCAATCAGCCCCAGCATTTT.

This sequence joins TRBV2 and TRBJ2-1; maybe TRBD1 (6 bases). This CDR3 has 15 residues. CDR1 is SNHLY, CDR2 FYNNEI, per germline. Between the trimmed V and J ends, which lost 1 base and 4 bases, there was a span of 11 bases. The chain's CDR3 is CASSEEGVGYNEQFF. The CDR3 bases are TGTGCCAGCAGTGAAGAGGGGGTAGGGTACAATGAGCAGTTCTTC.

CDR3 sequence (DNA): TGCAGCGCGAGTGGCCGCCGGGGGGGACTAGGAGGCACAGATACGCAGTATTTT. This codes for CSASGRRGGLGGTDTQYF. This rearrangement joins TRBV29-1 to TRBJ2-3, with 8 bases fitting TRBD2. The CDR3 extends over 18 amino acids. CDR1 is SQVTM, CDR2 ANQGSEA, per germline. The J segment lost 1 base and the V segment lost 7 bases, leaving 19 bases of the junction unmatched.

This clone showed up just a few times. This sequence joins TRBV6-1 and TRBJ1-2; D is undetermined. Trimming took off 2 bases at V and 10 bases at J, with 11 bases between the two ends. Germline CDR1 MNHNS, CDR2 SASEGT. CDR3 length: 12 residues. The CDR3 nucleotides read TGTGCCAGCAGTGAATACACAGCGTCCTACACCTTC. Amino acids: CASSEYTASYTF.

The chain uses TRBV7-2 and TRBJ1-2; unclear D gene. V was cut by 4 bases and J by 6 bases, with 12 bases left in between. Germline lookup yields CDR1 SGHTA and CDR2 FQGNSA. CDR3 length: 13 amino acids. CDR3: CASSSGSTNGYTF. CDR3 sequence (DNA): TGTGCCAGCAGCTCGGGGTCCACTAATGGCTACACCTTC.

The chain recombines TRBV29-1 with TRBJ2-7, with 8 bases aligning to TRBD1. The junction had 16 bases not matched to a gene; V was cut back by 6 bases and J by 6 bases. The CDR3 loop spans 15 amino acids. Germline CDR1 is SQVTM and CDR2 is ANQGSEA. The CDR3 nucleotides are TGCAGCGTCCAACACGGGGGTGGACAGGGTTCCGAGCAGTACTTC. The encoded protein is CSVQHGGGQGSEQYF.

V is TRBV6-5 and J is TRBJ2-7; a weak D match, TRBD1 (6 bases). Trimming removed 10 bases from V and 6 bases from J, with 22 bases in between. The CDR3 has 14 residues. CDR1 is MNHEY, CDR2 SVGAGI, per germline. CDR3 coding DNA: TGTGCCAACCAGGACAGAAAGGTCGAGGGCGAGCAGTACTTC. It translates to CANQDRKVEGEQYF.

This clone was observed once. CDR3 sequence (DNA): TGCAGCGTTGCGCAGGGAGGTAACTATGGCTACACCTTC. Translated, it gives CSVAQGGNYGYTF. The V and J genes are TRBV29-1 and TRBJ1-2; D possibly corresponds to TRBD1 (5 bases). Trimming shortened V by 4 bases and J by 1 base, and 10 bases separated the two germline ends. This CDR3 region has 13 residues. Looked up from germline, CDR1 is SQVTM and CDR2 is ANQGSEA.

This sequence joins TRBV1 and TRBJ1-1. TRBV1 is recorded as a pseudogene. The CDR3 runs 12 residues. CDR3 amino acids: CTSSHRTPEAFF. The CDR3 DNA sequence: TGCACCAGCAGCCACAGGACTCCCGAAGCTTTCTTT.

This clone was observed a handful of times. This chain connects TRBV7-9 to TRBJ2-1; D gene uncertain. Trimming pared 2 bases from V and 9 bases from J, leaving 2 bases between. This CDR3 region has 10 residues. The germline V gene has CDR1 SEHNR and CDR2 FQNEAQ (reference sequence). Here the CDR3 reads CASSLSEQFF. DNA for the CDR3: TGTGCCAGCAGCTTAAGTGAGCAGTTCTTC.

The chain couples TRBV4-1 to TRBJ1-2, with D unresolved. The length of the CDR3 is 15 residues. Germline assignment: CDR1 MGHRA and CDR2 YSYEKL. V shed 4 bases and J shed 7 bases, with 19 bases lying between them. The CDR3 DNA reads TGCGCCAGCAGCCTAACGGACGGGCTTGAACGTGGCTACACCTTC. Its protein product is CASSLTDGLERGYTF.

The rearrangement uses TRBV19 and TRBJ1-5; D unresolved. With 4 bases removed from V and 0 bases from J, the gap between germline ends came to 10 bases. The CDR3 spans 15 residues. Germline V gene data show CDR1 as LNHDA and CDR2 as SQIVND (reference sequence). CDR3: CASSRTVNSNQPQHF. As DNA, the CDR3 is TGTGCCAGTAGTAGGACGGTCAATAGCAATCAGCCCCAGCATTTT.

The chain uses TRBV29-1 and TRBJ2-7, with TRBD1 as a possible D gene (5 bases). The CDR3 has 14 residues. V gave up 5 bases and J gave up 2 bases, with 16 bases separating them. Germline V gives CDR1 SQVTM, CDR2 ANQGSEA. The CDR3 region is CSVLGSTDTYEQYF. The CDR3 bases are TGCAGCGTTCTCGGCTCGACAGATACCTACGAGCAGTACTTC.